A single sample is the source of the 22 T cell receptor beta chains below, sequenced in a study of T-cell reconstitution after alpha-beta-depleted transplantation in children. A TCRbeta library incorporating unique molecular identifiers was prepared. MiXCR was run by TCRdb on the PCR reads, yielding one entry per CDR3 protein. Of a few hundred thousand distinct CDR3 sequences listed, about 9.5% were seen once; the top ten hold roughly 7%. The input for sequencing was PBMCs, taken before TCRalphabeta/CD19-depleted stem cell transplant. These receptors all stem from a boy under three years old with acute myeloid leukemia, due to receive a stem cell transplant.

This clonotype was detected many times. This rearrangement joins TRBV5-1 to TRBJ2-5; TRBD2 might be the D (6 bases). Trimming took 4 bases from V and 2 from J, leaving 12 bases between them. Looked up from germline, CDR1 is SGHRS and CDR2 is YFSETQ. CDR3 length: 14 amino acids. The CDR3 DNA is TGCGCCAGCAGCCCCGGGACTCGACAAGAGACCCAGTACTTC. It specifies CASSPGTRQETQYF.

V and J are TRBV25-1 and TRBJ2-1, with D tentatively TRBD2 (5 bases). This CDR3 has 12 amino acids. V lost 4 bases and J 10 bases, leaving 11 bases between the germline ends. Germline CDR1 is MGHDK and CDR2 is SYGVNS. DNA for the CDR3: TGTGCCAGCAGTGCGCGACCGGGGGAGCAGTTCTTC. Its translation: CASSARPGEQFF.

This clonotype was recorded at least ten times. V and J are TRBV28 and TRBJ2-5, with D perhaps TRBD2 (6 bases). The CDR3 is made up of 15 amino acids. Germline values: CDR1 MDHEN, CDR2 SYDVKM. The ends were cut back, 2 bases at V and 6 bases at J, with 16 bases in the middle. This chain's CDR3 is CASSLGFGGLKTQYF. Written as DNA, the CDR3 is TGTGCCAGCAGTTTAGGATTCGGAGGGTTAAAGACCCAGTACTTC.

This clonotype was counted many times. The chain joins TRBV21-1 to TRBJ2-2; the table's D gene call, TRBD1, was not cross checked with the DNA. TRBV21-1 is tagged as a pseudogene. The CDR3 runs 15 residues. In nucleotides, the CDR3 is TGTGCCAGCAGCAAACGGGGGTGCAACACCGGGGAGCTGTTTTTT. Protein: CASSKRGCNTGELFF.

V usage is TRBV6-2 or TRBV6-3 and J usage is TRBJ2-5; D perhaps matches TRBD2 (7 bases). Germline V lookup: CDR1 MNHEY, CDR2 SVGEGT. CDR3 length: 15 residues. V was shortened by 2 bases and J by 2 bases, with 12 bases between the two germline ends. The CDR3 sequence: CASSYGGAFQETQYF. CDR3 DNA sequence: TGTGCCAGCAGTTACGGGGGGGCATTTCAAGAGACCCAGTACTTC.

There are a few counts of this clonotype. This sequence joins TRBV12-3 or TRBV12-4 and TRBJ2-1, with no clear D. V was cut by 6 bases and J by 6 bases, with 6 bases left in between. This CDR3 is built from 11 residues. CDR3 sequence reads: CASSPFNEQFF. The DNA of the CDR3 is TGTGCCAGCAGCCCCTTCAATGAGCAGTTCTTC.

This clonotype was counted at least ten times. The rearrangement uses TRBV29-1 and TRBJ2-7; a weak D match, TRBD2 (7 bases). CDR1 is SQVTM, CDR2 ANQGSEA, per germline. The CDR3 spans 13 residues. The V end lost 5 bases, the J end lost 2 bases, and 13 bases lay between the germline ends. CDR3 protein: CSVKGEGAYEQYF. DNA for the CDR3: TGCAGCGTTAAAGGGGAGGGGGCCTACGAGCAGTACTTC.

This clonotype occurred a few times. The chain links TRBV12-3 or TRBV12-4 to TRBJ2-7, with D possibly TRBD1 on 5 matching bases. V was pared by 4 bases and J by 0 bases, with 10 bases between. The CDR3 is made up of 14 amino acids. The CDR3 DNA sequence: TGTGCCAGCAGTTCCTGGACACTCTCCTACGAGCAGTACTTC. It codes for CASSSWTLSYEQYF.

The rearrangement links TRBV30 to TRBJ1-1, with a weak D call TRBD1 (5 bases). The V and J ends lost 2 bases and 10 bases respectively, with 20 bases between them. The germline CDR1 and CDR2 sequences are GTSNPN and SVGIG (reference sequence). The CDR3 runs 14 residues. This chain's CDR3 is CAWSSVTGQRGAFF. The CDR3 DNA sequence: TGTGCCTGGAGTTCAGTTACAGGTCAAAGGGGAGCTTTCTTT.

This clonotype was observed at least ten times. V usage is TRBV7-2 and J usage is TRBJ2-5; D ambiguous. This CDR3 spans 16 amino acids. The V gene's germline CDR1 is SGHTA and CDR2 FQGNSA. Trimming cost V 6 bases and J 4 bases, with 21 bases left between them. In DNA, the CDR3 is TGTGCCAGCAGTCCAGAATCGACCTTGCCTGTAGAGACCCAGTACTTC. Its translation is CASSPESTLPVETQYF. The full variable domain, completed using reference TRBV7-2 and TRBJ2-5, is GAGVSQSPSNKVTEKGKDVELRCDPISGHTALYWYRQSLGQGLEFLIYFQGNSAPDKSGLPSDRFSAERTGGSVSTLTIQRTQQEDSAVYLCASSPESTLPVETQYFGPGTRLLVL.

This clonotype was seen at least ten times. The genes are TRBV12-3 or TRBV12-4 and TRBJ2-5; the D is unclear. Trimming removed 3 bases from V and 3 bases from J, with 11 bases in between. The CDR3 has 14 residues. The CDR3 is CASSLQDPKETQYF. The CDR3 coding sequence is TGTGCCAGCAGTTTGCAGGACCCGAAAGAGACCCAGTACTTC.

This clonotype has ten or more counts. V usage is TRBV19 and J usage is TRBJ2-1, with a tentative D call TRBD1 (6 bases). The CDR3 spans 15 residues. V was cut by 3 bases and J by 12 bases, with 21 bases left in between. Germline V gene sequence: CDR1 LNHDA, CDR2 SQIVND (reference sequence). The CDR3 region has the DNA TGTGCCAGTAGTATGGTGGGGACACCTCCTCTCGGGCAGTTCTTC. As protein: CASSMVGTPPLGQFF.

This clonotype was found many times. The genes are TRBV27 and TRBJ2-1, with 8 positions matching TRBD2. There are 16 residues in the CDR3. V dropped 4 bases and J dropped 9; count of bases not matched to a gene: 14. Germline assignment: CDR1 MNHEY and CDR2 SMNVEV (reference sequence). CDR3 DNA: TGTGCCAGCAGTTCGCCCGGGACTAGATTGTTCGTTGAGCAGTTCTTC. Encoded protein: CASSSPGTRLFVEQFF.

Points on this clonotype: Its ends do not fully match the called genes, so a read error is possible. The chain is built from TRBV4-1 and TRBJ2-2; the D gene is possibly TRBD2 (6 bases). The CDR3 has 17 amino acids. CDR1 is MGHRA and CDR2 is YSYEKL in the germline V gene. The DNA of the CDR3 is TGTGCCAGCAGCCCTGGGGTCCGGGGGTCGAGCACCGGGGAGCTGTTTTTT. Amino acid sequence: CASSPGVRGSSTGELFF.

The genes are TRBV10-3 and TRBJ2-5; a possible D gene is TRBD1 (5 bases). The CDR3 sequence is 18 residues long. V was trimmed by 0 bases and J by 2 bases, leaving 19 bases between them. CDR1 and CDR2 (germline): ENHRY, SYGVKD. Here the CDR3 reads CAISESKGVQGFQETQYF. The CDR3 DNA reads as TGTGCCATCAGTGAGTCAAAAGGGGTCCAGGGCTTTCAAGAGACCCAGTACTTC.

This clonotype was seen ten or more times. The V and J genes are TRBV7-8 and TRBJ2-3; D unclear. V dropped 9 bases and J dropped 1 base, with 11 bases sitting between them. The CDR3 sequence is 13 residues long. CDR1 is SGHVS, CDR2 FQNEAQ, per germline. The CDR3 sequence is CASRSFRTDTQYF. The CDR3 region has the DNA TGTGCCAGTCGGAGCTTCCGCACAGATACGCAGTATTTT.

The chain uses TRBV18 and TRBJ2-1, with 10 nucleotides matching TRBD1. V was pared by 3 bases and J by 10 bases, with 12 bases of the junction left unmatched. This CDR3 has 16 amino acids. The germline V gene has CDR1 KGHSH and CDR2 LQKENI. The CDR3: CASSPYRDRGANEQFF. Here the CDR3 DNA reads TGTGCCAGCTCACCGTACCGGGACAGGGGAGCGAACGAGCAGTTCTTC.

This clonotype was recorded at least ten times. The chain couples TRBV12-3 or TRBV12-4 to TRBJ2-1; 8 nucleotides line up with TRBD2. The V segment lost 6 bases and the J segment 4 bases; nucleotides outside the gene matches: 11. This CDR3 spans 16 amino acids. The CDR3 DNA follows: TGTGCCAGCAGGCCCCAGTGGACTAGCTCTTACAATGAGCAGTTCTTC. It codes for CASRPQWTSSYNEQFF.

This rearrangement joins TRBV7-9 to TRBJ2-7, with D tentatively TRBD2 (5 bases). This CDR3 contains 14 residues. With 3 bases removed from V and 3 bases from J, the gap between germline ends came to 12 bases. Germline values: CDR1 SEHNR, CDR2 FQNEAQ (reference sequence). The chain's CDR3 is CASSLRGNLYEQYF. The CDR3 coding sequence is TGTGCCAGCAGCTTGAGAGGGAATCTCTACGAGCAGTACTTC.

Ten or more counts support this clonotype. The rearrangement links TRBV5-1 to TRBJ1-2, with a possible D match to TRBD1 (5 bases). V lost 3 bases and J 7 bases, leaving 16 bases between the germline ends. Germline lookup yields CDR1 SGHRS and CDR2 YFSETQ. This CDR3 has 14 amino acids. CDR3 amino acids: CASSWSARDGGYTF. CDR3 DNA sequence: TGCGCCAGCAGCTGGAGTGCCAGGGACGGTGGCTACACCTTC.

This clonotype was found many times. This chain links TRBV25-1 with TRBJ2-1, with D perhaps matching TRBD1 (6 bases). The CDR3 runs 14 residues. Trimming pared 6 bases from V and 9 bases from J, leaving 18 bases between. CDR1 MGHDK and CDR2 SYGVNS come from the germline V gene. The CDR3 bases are TGTGCCAGCAGGCCCCCTTATGGGGGCGCTGAGCAGTTCTTC. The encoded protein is CASRPPYGGAEQFF.

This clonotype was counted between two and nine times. In DNA, the CDR3 is TGTGCCAGCAGCGCCCGGACTAGCGGGAGCCGAGGGTACAATGAGCAGTTCTTC. Translating gives CASSARTSGSRGYNEQFF. V and J are TRBV7-8 and TRBJ2-1, with 13 positions matching TRBD2. Per the germline V gene, CDR1 is SGHVS and CDR2 is FQNEAQ. This CDR3 is built from 18 residues. Trimming at V came to 5 bases and at J to 4 bases, leaving 11 bases not matched to a gene.